Listed below are T cell receptor beta chains from one sample, sequenced in a study of blood T cell repertoires in COVID-19. The assay was immunoSEQ multiplex PCR, and TCRdb's table has in-frame clones only and misses some. The table records over 200,000 clones, about 91% of them present only once. The sequenced material came from peripheral blood. The receptors derive from a woman between 35 and 50 years old with acute or convalescent COVID-19. The CDR3 runs from the conserved cysteine through the conserved F or W. A D gene is named only where the DNA matches it firmly. Size is stated for part of the rows, as once, few or many counts, or as a class when the clone is expanded.

J,V,size,D,CDR3,DNA
TRBJ1-2,TRBV12-3/TRBV12-4,once,-,CASSLNPYAFYTF,TGTGCCAGCAGTTTAAACCCCTATGCCTTCTACACCTTC
TRBJ2-3,TRBV2,-,-,CASSGGLSTDTQYF,TGTGCCAGCAGTGGGGGGCTTTCCACAGATACGCAGTATTTT
TRBJ1-6,TRBV25-1,-,-,CASSPFNSPLHF,TGTGCCAGCAGTCCATTTAATTCACCCCTCCACTTT
TRBJ1-1,TRBV9,-,TRBD1,CASSVAGTGTEAFF,TGTGCCAGCAGCGTAGCTGGGACAGGGACCGAAGCTTTCTTT
TRBJ1-5,TRBV12-5,-,-,CATSVGSGNQPQHF,TGTGCTACAAGCGTGGGGAGTGGCAATCAGCCCCAGCATTTT
TRBJ1-6,TRBV7-8,once,-,CASSSGGSSYNSPLHF,TGTGCCAGCAGCTCCGGGGGTAGCTCCTATAATTCACCCCTCCACTTT
TRBJ1-4,TRBV3-1/TRBV3-2,once,-,CASSQGSWGGEKLFF,TGTGCCAGCAGCCAAGGTTCTTGGGGGGGTGAAAAACTGTTTTTT
TRBJ2-1,TRBV30,few,TRBD1,CAAQTGGSYNEQFF,TGTGCCGCTCAAACAGGGGGCTCCTACAATGAGCAGTTCTTC
TRBJ1-2,TRBV6-6,-,-,CASSYGDTTNYGYTF,TGTGCCAGCAGTTACGGGGACACAACTAACTATGGCTACACCTTC
TRBJ2-1,TRBV5-6,-,TRBD2,CASSFLTRRGNEQFF,TGTGCCAGCAGCTTTTTAACTAGGCGGGGGAATGAGCAGTTCTTC
TRBJ1-1,TRBV5-6,-,TRBD1,CASSRTGNEAFF,TGTGCCAGCAGCAGGACAGGGAATGAAGCTTTCTTT
TRBJ1-3,TRBV30,-,-,CAWTRNGVYSGNTIYF,TGTGCCTGGACCCGTAACGGGGTTTACTCTGGAAACACCATATATTTT
TRBJ2-1,TRBV14,-,TRBD1,CASSQHRGQGAFNEQFF,TGTGCCAGCAGCCAACATAGAGGACAGGGGGCTTTCAATGAGCAGTTCTTC
TRBJ1-2,TRBV9,-,-,CASSGDTSF,TGTGCCAGCAGCGGGGACACCTCCTTC
TRBJ1-2,TRBV29-1,-,TRBD1,CSVRTGGNYGYTF,TGCAGCGTTCGGACAGGGGGCAACTATGGCTACACCTTC
TRBJ2-5,TRBV12-3/TRBV12-4,-,-,CASSLGVGETQYF,TGTGCCAGCAGTTTGGGCGTCGGAGAGACCCAGTACTTC
TRBJ2-2,TRBV5-1,-,-,CASSTEATRANTGELFF,TGCGCCAGCAGCACCGAAGCGACTCGGGCGAACACCGGGGAGCTGTTTTTT
TRBJ1-4,TRBV5-5,-,-,CASSQPSAREKLFF,TGTGCCAGCAGCCAACCTTCGGCCAGGGAAAAACTGTTTTTT
TRBJ1-1,TRBV2,-,-,CASSEEGGTEAFF,TGTGCCAGCAGTGAGGAGGGTGGGACTGAAGCTTTCTTT
TRBJ1-6,TRBV25-1,-,TRBD1,CASSDPLQGETSPLHF,TGTGCCAGCAGTGATCCCCTACAGGGGGAGACTTCACCCCTCCACTTT
TRBJ2-1,TRBV4-1,-,TRBD2,CASSQVSSGGPSSYNEQFF,TGCGCCAGCAGCCAAGTAAGTAGCGGGGGTCCGAGCTCCTACAATGAGCAGTTCTTC
TRBJ1-5,TRBV5-1,-,-,CASTLRGGDQPQHF,TGCGCCAGTACGCTAAGGGGGGGCGATCAGCCCCAGCATTTT
TRBJ1-4,TRBV5-1,-,TRBD1,CASSLVTGLYTNEKLFF,TGCGCCAGCAGCTTGGTGACAGGGCTATACACTAATGAAAAACTGTTTTTT
TRBJ1-2,TRBV11-2,once,TRBD1,CASSPSTGYNYGYTF,TGTGCCAGCAGCCCCTCGACAGGGTACAACTATGGCTACACCTTC
TRBJ2-2,TRBV7-6,-,TRBD2,CASSPGLAGGPNTGELFF,TGTGCCAGCAGCCCGGGACTAGCGGGGGGGCCGAACACCGGGGAGCTGTTTTTT
TRBJ1-2,TRBV2,-,-,CASRNTGLLYGYTF,TGTGCCAGCAGAAACACAGGGCTACTCTATGGCTACACCTTC
TRBJ2-3,TRBV5-4,-,TRBD2,CASSLDPNYGTSVDTQYF,TGTGCCAGCAGCTTGGACCCCAACTATGGGACTAGCGTAGATACGCAGTATTTT
TRBJ1-6,TRBV12-3/TRBV12-4,-,-,CASSFSNSPLHF,TGTGCCAGCAGTTTCAGTAATTCACCCCTCCACTTT
TRBJ1-1,TRBV21-1,medium-sized,-,CASSKNCDRGTEAFF,TGTGCCAGCAGCAAAAATTGCGACAGGGGCACTGAAGCTTTCTTT
TRBJ1-6,TRBV5-1,few,-,CASSLARTASSPLHF,TGCGCCAGCAGCTTGGCGAGGACAGCCTCTTCACCCCTCCACTTT
TRBJ1-4,TRBV6-6,few,-,CASSPRDFTRLANEKLFF,TGTGCCAGCAGTCCCCGGGATTTTACCCGCCTTGCCAATGAAAAACTGTTTTTT
TRBJ2-3,TRBV5-1,-,TRBD2,CASSGEGRLRDTQYF,TGCGCCAGCAGCGGGGAGGGGAGGCTACGGGATACGCAGTATTTT
TRBJ1-3,TRBV9,once,TRBD1,CASSAQGARGNTIYF,TGTGCCAGCAGCGCCCAGGGGGCGAGAGGAAACACCATATATTTT
TRBJ1-2,TRBV19,-,-,CASSPRGVYGYTF,TGTGCCAGTAGCCCCCGGGGGGTTTATGGCTACACCTTC
TRBJ2-6,TRBV23-1,-,TRBD1,CASSQSQGWVRDRDFSGANVLTF,TGCGCCAGCAGTCAATCGCAAGGGTGGGTGAGGGACAGGGATTTCTCTGGGGCCAACGTCCTGACTTTC
TRBJ1-5,TRBV19,-,TRBD1,CASSIGSRTGQSQPQHF,TGTGCCAGTAGTATAGGATCAAGGACAGGGCAAAGTCAGCCCCAGCATTTT
TRBJ1-1,TRBV5-1,-,TRBD1,CASSPDRGGTEAFF,TGCGCCAGCAGCCCGGACAGGGGGGGCACTGAAGCTTTCTTT
TRBJ2-1,TRBV19,-,TRBD2,CASTTSFYNEQFF,TGTGCCAGTACGACTAGCTTCTACAATGAGCAGTTCTTC
TRBJ2-1,TRBV5-6,once,-,CASSSGDWSYNEQFF,TGTGCCAGCAGCTCGGGGGACTGGTCCTACAATGAGCAGTTCTTC
TRBJ1-1,TRBV18,-,-,CASSPTSGEIRAEAFF,TGTGCCAGCTCACCAACTTCCGGGGAAATAAGGGCTGAAGCTTTCTTT
TRBJ1-2,TRBV7-9,once,-,CASSLEGGGYTF,TGTGCCAGCAGCTTAGAAGGGGGTGGCTACACCTTC
TRBJ2-3,TRBV23-1,once,TRBD2,CASRRNGGVSTDTQYF,TGCGCCAGCAGGCGAAACGGGGGGGTTAGCACAGATACGCAGTATTTT
TRBJ1-1,TRBV12-3/TRBV12-4,-,-,CASSTTGNTEAFF,TGTGCCAGCAGTACCACAGGGAACACTGAAGCTTTCTTT
TRBJ1-1,TRBV5-6,-,TRBD1,CASSWDRVSTEAFF,TGTGCCAGCAGCTGGGACAGGGTGAGCACTGAAGCTTTCTTT
TRBJ2-1,TRBV5-4,-,TRBD2,CASSRNGLAGAYNEQFF,TGTGCCAGCAGCCGCAATGGACTAGCGGGGGCCTACAATGAGCAGTTCTTC
TRBJ1-2,TRBV3-1/TRBV3-2,-,TRBD1,CASSLRTGGAGYGYTF,TGTGCCAGCAGCCTCCGGACAGGGGGCGCCGGCTATGGCTACACCTTC
TRBJ2-1,TRBV4-2,-,TRBD1,CASSQEPGGSYNEQFF,TGTGCCAGCAGCCAAGAGCCAGGGGGATCCTACAATGAGCAGTTCTTC
TRBJ2-3,TRBV14,-,-,CASSLLEGVGTDTQYF,TGTGCCAGCAGCCTGCTAGAGGGAGTCGGCACAGATACGCAGTATTTT
TRBJ2-3,TRBV4-1,-,TRBD2,CASSRNSGGATDTQYF,TGCGCCAGCAGCCGCAATAGCGGGGGGGCTACAGATACGCAGTATTTT
TRBJ1-2,TRBV28,-,-,CASSFPGRGGYTF,TGTGCCAGCAGTTTCCCGGGGCGGGGTGGCTACACCTTC
TRBJ1-5,TRBV15,-,TRBD1,CATSGDRGNQPQHF,TGTGCCACCAGCGGGGACAGGGGCAATCAGCCCCAGCATTTT
TRBJ1-2,TRBV19,-,-,CASSIDPPQSGDGYTF,TGTGCCAGTAGTATAGATCCCCCCCAAAGCGGTGACGGCTACACCTTC
TRBJ1-3,TRBV5-1,few,TRBD1,CASSAGQAGNTIYF,TGCGCCAGCAGCGCGGGACAGGCTGGAAACACCATATATTTT
TRBJ1-2,TRBV7-2,-,TRBD1,CASSITGVDGYTF,TGTGCCAGCAGCATAACAGGGGTGGATGGCTACACCTTC
TRBJ2-5,TRBV19,-,TRBD2,CASSPSGSETQYF,TGTGCCAGTAGTCCTAGCGGCTCGGAGACCCAGTACTTC
TRBJ1-1,TRBV3-1/TRBV3-2,-,-,CASQQGVEAFF,TGTGCCAGTCAACAGGGCGTTGAAGCTTTCTTT
TRBJ1-3,TRBV19,-,-,CASSIGGARGNTIYF,TGTGCCAGTAGTATCGGAGGGGCGAGAGGAAACACCATATATTTT
TRBJ1-1,TRBV7-9,-,-,CASRGAQNTEAFF,TGTGCCAGCAGGGGGGCACAGAACACTGAAGCTTTCTTT
TRBJ1-2,TRBV11-2,-,-,CASSSGPNYGYTF,TGTGCCAGCAGCTCGGGTCCTAACTATGGCTACACCTTC
TRBJ1-5,TRBV4-2,-,-,CASSQDKSGWNQPQHF,TGTGCCAGCAGCCAAGATAAATCAGGCTGGAATCAGCCCCAGCATTTT